This T cell receptor beta chain was sequenced during a study of beta chain features in type 1 diabetes. The study, taken as a whole, reports: Since sequencing was performed on cDNA, cells with high TCR expression could be over-represented. The similarity of naive, central memory and Treg TCRB repertoires appeared greater among patients than among healthy donors.

Germline CDR1 SGHVS, CDR2 FNYEAQ. Trimming removed 5 bases from V and 4 bases from J, with 6 bases in between. The CDR3 runs 12 residues. What was sequenced were expressed TCRB transcripts, since all of the isolated RNA had been reverse transcribed. Sequencing used immunoSEQ multiplex PCR; TCRdb keeps in-frame clones, though not all of them. In the table there are some 500,000 clones, approximately 10% of which are singletons. It was one heparinised blood draw, averaging about 116 mL, that each donor gave. Concerning this clone itself: The antigen remains undetermined.

The V gene is TRBV7-6, the J gene TRBJ2-1; D is unclear. This TCR came from a woman aged 18 to 35 in good health. The specimen sequenced was naive CD4+ T cells from blood. CDR3 nucleotides: TGTGCCAGCAGCCGGCCATACAATGAGCAGTTCTTC. Translated: CASSRPYNEQFF.